This T cell receptor beta chain was profiled in a study of CD8+ T cells in alopecia areata. RNA, once extracted, was reverse transcribed into cDNA for use as the sequencing template. Produced via immunoSEQ multiplex PCR; TCRdb's table is partial and in-frame only. Among roughly 190,000 clones, roughly 60% were seen once, and the ten largest hold 0.85% to 1.3%. Trimming took off 3 bases at V and 2 bases at J, with 11 bases between the two ends. The CDR3 sequence is 14 residues long. Germline CDR1 and CDR2: GTSNPN and SVGIG (reference sequence). On this clone: Other DNA variants within this sample encode the same CDR3.

Sample treatment: oral pan-JAK inhibitor, 5-10 mg twice daily. This receptor was obtained from a human donor with alopecia areata. Sequenced here: CD4+ T cells sorted from blood, sampled at week 24, from a patient treated with tofacitinib. The V gene is TRBV30, the J gene TRBJ1-5; D possibly corresponds to TRBD1 (5 bases). In DNA, the CDR3 is TGTGCCTGGAGCCCCGGACAAGGCAATCAGCCCCAGCATTTT. It codes for CAWSPGQGNQPQHF. The whole variable domain, remainder taken from reference TRBV30 and TRBJ1-5, is SQTIHQWPATLVQPVGSPLSLECTVEGTSNPNLYWYRQAAGRGLQLLFYSVGIGQISSEVPQNLSASRPQDRQFILSSKKLLLSDSGFYLCAWSPGQGNQPQHFGDGTRLSIL.